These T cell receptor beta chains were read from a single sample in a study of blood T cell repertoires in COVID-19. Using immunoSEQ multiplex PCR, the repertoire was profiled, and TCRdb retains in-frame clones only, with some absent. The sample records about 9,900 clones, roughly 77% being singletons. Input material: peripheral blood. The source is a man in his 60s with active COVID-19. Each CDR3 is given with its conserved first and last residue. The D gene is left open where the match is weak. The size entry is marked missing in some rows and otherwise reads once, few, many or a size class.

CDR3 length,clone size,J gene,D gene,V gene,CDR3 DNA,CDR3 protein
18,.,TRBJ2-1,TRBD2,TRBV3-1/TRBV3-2,TGTGCCAGCAGCCAACTAGCGGGAGGTCCGAGCTCCTACAATGAGCAGTTCTTC,CASSQLAGGPSSYNEQFF
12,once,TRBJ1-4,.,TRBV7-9,TGTGCCAGCAGCCCTGACGCGGGAAAACTGTTTTTT,CASSPDAGKLFF
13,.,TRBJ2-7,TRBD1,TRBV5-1,TGCGCCAGCAGCGTGGGACAGTCCTACGAGCAGTACTTC,CASSVGQSYEQYF
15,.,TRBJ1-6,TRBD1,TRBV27,TGTGCCAGCAGTTTATTAGACAGGGATAATTCACCCCTCCACTTT,CASSLLDRDNSPLHF
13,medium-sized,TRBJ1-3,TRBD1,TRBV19,TGTGCCGTGACGCCAGGGGGCGAAAACACCATATATTTT,CAVTPGGENTIYF
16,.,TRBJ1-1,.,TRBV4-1,TGCGCCAGCAGCCCTATAGACAGGTTAGTGAACACTGAAGCTTTCTTT,CASSPIDRLVNTEAFF
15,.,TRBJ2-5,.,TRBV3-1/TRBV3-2,TGTGCCAGCAGCCACGACCTTAGAGGGCAAGAGACCCAGTACTTC,CASSHDLRGQETQYF
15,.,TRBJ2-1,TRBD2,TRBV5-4,TGTGCCAGCAGCTTGGAGGCTAGCGGGTTTGATGAGCAGTTCTTC,CASSLEASGFDEQFF
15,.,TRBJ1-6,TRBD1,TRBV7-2,TGTGCCAGCAGGCCCGGGACAGCAACTAATTCACCCCTCCACTTT,CASRPGTATNSPLHF
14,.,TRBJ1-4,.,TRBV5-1,TGCGCCAGCAGCTATACAGGGTTGGGGGAAAAACTGTTTTTT,CASSYTGLGEKLFF
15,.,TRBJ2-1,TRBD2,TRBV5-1,TGCGCCAGCAGCGACGGGACTAGCGGACACAATGAGCAGTTCTTC,CASSDGTSGHNEQFF
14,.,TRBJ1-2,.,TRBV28,TGTGCCAGCAGTACCACGGACAGAGAGTATGGCTACACCTTC,CASSTTDREYGYTF
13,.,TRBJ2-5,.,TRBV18,TGTGCCAGCTCACCCACGGGGGAAGAGACCCAGTACTTC,CASSPTGEETQYF
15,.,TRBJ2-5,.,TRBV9,TGTGCCAGCAGCGTAGTGGCGGGCCGGGGGGAGACCCAGTACTTC,CASSVVAGRGETQYF
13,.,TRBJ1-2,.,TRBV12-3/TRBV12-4,TGTGCCAGCAGTTTAAAGGCCGGGGTTGGCTACACCTTC,CASSLKAGVGYTF
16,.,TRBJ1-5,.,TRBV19,TGTGCCAGTAGTTTACGACAAGGAACAGATAATCAGCCCCAGCATTTT,CASSLRQGTDNQPQHF